These T cell receptor beta chains were read from a single sample in a study of blood T cell repertoires in COVID-19. Some clones are missing from TCRdb's copy, which holds only in-frame ones; the method was immunoSEQ multiplex PCR. This table holds about 75,000 clones, 88% found once. Specimen: peripheral blood. Receptor source: a human donor in a cohort sampled during active COVID-19. CDR3s include the opening cysteine and the closing phenylalanine or tryptophan. Fields, in order: clone size, J gene, V gene, D gene, CDR3 protein, CDR3 DNA. The D gene is left open where the match is weak. Clone sizes are given selectively: once, few, many, or a class where the clone is expanded.

NA | TRBJ1-5 | TRBV12-3/TRBV12-4 | TRBD1 | CASGQGADQPQHF | TGTGCCAGCGGACAGGGGGCTGATCAGCCCCAGCATTTT
NA | TRBJ1-2 | TRBV7-8 | TRBD1 | CASSLLRGDRGTENYGYTF | TGTGCCAGCAGCCTTTTGAGGGGAGACAGGGGGACGGAAAACTATGGCTACACCTTC
NA | TRBJ1-3 | TRBV5-5 | NA | CASSRTAVAGNTIYF | TGTGCCAGCAGCCGAACAGCTGTCGCCGGAAACACCATATATTTT
NA | TRBJ2-3 | TRBV12-3/TRBV12-4 | NA | CASSLMATDTQYF | TGTGCCAGCAGTTTAATGGCTACAGATACGCAGTATTTT
once | TRBJ2-1 | TRBV10-3 | NA | CAIREGGNEQFF | TGTGCCATCAGGGAAGGGGGCAATGAGCAGTTCTTC
NA | TRBJ2-5 | TRBV21-1 | NA | CASSKVSSGGKETQYF | TGTGCCAGCAGCAAAGTCTCGTCAGGGGGCAAGGAGACCCAGTACTTC
few | TRBJ1-3 | TRBV2 | TRBD1 | CASSVPGQIGNTIYF | TGTGCCAGCAGCGTACCGGGACAGATAGGAAACACCATATATTTT
NA | TRBJ2-1 | TRBV4-1 | TRBD2 | CASSQEKSGGLYNEQFF | TGCGCCAGCAGCCAAGAGAAAAGCGGGGGGCTTTACAATGAGCAGTTCTTC
NA | TRBJ1-2 | TRBV7-9 | NA | CASSFEQGGYTF | TGTGCCAGCAGCTTTGAACAGGGAGGCTACACCTTC
NA | TRBJ1-4 | TRBV7-2 | TRBD1 | CASSRTGPPINNEKLFF | TGTGCCAGCTCCCGGACAGGGCCCCCGATCAATAATGAAAAACTGTTTTTT
NA | TRBJ1-6 | TRBV7-6 | TRBD1 | CASSRDRGRNSPLHF | TGTGCCAGCAGCCGCGACAGGGGGCGTAATTCACCCCTCCACTTT
NA | TRBJ2-5 | TRBV7-6 | TRBD1 | CASSFRLMGQGMEETQYF | TGTGCCAGCAGCTTTAGGTTGATGGGACAGGGGATGGAGGAGACCCAGTACTTC
NA | TRBJ2-1 | TRBV7-2 | TRBD2 | CASILAASYNEQFF | TGTGCCAGCATCCTAGCGGCTTCCTACAATGAGCAGTTCTTC
few | TRBJ1-6 | TRBV2 | TRBD1 | CASRGQGLDSPLHF | TGTGCCAGCAGAGGACAGGGTTTGGATTCACCCCTCCACTTT
NA | TRBJ1-1 | TRBV28 | TRBD1 | CASSPGQGDTEAFF | TGTGCCAGCAGTCCGGGACAGGGGGACACTGAAGCTTTCTTT
NA | TRBJ1-2 | TRBV30 | NA | CAWSPAAVGYTF | TGTGCCTGGAGCCCCGCTGCAGTTGGCTACACCTTC
NA | TRBJ2-1 | TRBV10-2 | TRBD2 | CASRTSGGDNEQFF | TGCGCCAGCAGGACTAGCGGGGGAGACAATGAGCAGTTCTTC
NA | TRBJ2-7 | TRBV29-1 | NA | CSVEDRSRSGYEQYF | TGCAGCGTTGAAGATCGATCGAGGTCGGGGTACGAGCAGTACTTC
NA | TRBJ1-1 | TRBV30 | TRBD1 | CAWSVDRVNTEAFF | TGTGCCTGGAGTGTGGACAGGGTGAACACTGAAGCTTTCTTT
NA | TRBJ2-1 | TRBV28 | TRBD2 | CASSLARGVYNEQFF | TGTGCCAGCAGTTTAGCACGGGGGGTGTACAATGAGCAGTTCTTC
NA | TRBJ2-1 | TRBV11-2 | TRBD2 | CASSSGLAGSSYNEQFF | TGTGCCAGCAGCTCGGGACTAGCGGGGAGCTCCTACAATGAGCAGTTCTTC
NA | TRBJ1-2 | TRBV4-1 | NA | CASSPRTVPSPINYGYTF | TGCGCCAGCAGCCCGAGGACAGTCCCGAGTCCGATTAACTATGGCTACACCTTC
NA | TRBJ2-3 | TRBV5-1 | NA | CASSLGGTLSTDTQYF | TGCGCCAGCAGCTTGGGCGGGACGCTATCGACAGATACGCAGTATTTT
NA | TRBJ2-7 | TRBV5-1 | NA | CASSFRVGGSDEQYF | TGCGCCAGCAGCTTTCGCGTCGGGGGATCGGACGAGCAGTACTTC
NA | TRBJ1-1 | TRBV5-4 | TRBD1 | CASSLGTANTEAFF | TGTGCCAGCAGCCTGGGGACAGCGAACACTGAAGCTTTCTTT
NA | TRBJ2-2 | TRBV4-2 | TRBD2 | CASSQRTSGGVNTGELFF | TGTGCCAGCAGCCAACGGACTAGCGGGGGGGTAAACACCGGGGAGCTGTTTTTT
NA | TRBJ2-3 | TRBV5-4 | NA | CASSPRRGSNTQYF | TGTGCCAGCAGCCCTCGACGGGGGTCGAATACGCAGTATTTT
NA | TRBJ2-7 | TRBV5-6 | NA | CASSLALGVYEQYF | TGTGCCAGCAGCTTGGCTTTAGGGGTCTACGAGCAGTACTTC
NA | TRBJ1-3 | TRBV2 | NA | CASSEVGPQGLYF | TGTGCCAGCAGTGAAGTTGGGCCTCAAGGTTTATATTTT
NA | TRBJ1-4 | TRBV20-1 | NA | CSARRNEKLFF | TGCAGTGCCAGACGTAATGAAAAACTGTTTTTT
NA | TRBJ2-5 | TRBV4-2 | NA | CASSQVGVGGRETQYF | TGTGCCAGCAGCCAAGTAGGGGTCGGTGGGCGGGAGACCCAGTACTTC
NA | TRBJ1-5 | TRBV28 | NA | CASGQGPGVVPQHF | TGTGCCAGCGGACAAGGACCAGGGGTAGTGCCCCAGCATTTT